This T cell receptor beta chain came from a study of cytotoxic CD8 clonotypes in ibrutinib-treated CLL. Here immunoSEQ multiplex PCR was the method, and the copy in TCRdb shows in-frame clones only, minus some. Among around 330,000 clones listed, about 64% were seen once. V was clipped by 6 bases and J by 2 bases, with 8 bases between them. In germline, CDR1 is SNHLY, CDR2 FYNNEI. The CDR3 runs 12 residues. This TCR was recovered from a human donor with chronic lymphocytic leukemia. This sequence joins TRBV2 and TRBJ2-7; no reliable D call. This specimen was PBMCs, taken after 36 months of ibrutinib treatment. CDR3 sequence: CASSAGAYEQYF. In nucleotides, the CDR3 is TGTGCCAGCAGCGCCGGCGCCTACGAGCAGTACTTC.